The 28 T cell receptor beta chains below all came from one sample that was sequenced in a study of blood T cell repertoires in COVID-19. The table came from immunoSEQ multiplex PCR; TCRdb's copy has only in-frame clones and leaves some out. Of about 84,000 clones listed, approximately 86% are singletons. The sample consisted of peripheral blood. These receptor sequences come from a woman aged 80 or over with acute or convalescent COVID-19.

A few counts support this clone. This rearrangement joins TRBV27 to TRBJ2-5; D gene unclear. The CDR3 covers 14 residues. V dropped 6 bases and J dropped 0 bases, with 11 bases sitting between them. From germline, CDR1 is MNHEY and CDR2 SMNVEV (reference sequence). CDR3 nucleotides: TGTGCCAGCAGACGATTCACGGACCAAGAGACCCAGTACTTC. Translation gives CASRRFTDQETQYF.

In DNA form, the CDR3 reads TGCGCCAGCAGTGTTAGGGGGCGGGTGGGGGAGCAGTACTTC. Translated: CASSVRGRVGEQYF. The chain links TRBV10-1 to TRBJ2-7; 7 bases map to TRBD1. This CDR3 contains 14 residues. CDR1 is WNHNN and CDR2 is SYGVQD in the germline V gene (reference sequence). V was clipped by 4 bases and J by 7 bases; unmatched bases: 10.

Only a few counts were recorded for this clone. V and J are TRBV5-1 and TRBJ1-6, with 9 bases aligning to TRBD1. Germline trimming cut 4 bases from V and 9 bases from J; bases unmatched to any gene: 14. Germline CDR1 SGHRS, CDR2 YFSETQ. This CDR3 region has 17 residues. The CDR3 sequence is CASSVEREGQGASPLHF. Here the CDR3 DNA reads TGCGCCAGCAGCGTGGAGCGTGAGGGACAGGGTGCTTCACCCCTCCACTTT. Based on the CDR3 plus reference TRBV5-1 and TRBJ1-6, the full variable domain is KAGVTQTPRYLIKTRGQQVTLSCSPISGHRSVSWYQQTPGQGLQFLFEYFSETQRNKGNFPGRFSGRQFSNSRSEMNVSTLELGDSALYLCASSVEREGQGASPLHFGNGTRLTVT.

The chain joins TRBV6-5 to TRBJ2-5, with 16 bases fitting TRBD2. CDR1 and CDR2 (germline): MNHEY, SVGAGI. The CDR3 runs 15 residues. After removal of 6 bases from V and 3 bases from J, the junction contained 1 base not matched to a gene. CDR3 sequence reads: CASRGLAGGEETQYF. CDR3 in DNA: TGTGCCAGCAGGGGACTAGCGGGAGGGGAAGAGACCCAGTACTTC.

V gene TRBV5-1 combines with J gene TRBJ1-2; 8 nucleotides align to TRBD1. The V segment lost 0 bases and the J segment 6 bases; nucleotides outside the gene matches: 4. Germline CDR1 SGHRS, CDR2 YFSETQ. The CDR3 runs 14 residues. CDR3: CASSLGQGTNGYTF. CDR3 bases: TGCGCCAGCAGCTTGGGACAGGGGACGAATGGCTACACCTTC.

V and J are TRBV5-1 and TRBJ2-3; D uncertain. V was cut by 2 bases and J by 3 bases, with 13 bases left in between. CDR3 size: 15 residues. CDR1 SGHRS and CDR2 YFSETQ come from the germline V gene. CDR3 protein: CASSFDNPGTDTQYF. CDR3 bases: TGCGCCAGCAGCTTCGACAACCCTGGGACAGATACGCAGTATTTT.

The rearrangement uses TRBV20-1 and TRBJ2-3, with D unresolved. The CDR3 runs to 10 residues. Germline V lookup: CDR1 DFQATT, CDR2 SNEGSKA (reference sequence). This CDR3 is CSGFTDTQYF. The CDR3, as DNA: TGCTCCGGGTTCACAGATACGCAGTATTTT.

The chain has TRBV7-6 and TRBJ2-1; 7 bases are shared with TRBD2. Germline CDR1 and CDR2: SGHVS and FNYEAQ. J gave up 8 bases and V 4 bases, and 11 bases lay outside the gene matches. The CDR3 spans 15 residues. CDR3 region: CASSSRLAQLDEQFF. Written as DNA, the CDR3 is TGTGCCAGCAGCTCCCGACTAGCTCAGTTGGATGAGCAGTTCTTC.

The chain recombines TRBV28 with TRBJ2-1; 7 nucleotides match TRBD2. Germline CDR1 is MDHEN and CDR2 is SYDVKM. With V trimmed by 3 bases and J by 8 bases, 4 bases remained unmatched. This CDR3 has 13 residues. CDR3 in amino acids: CASSFGGSYEQFF. DNA for the CDR3: TGTGCCAGCAGTTTCGGCGGGAGCTATGAGCAGTTCTTC.

This chain uses TRBV3-1 (or the pseudogene TRBV3-2) with TRBJ1-2; TRBD1 aligns across 10 bases. CDR1 is LGHDT, CDR2 YNNKEL, per germline (reference sequence). The CDR3 extends over 14 amino acids. With 4 bases clipped from V and 4 bases from J, the junction kept 3 bases outside the gene matches. The CDR3 is CASSPRQGAYGYTF. The CDR3 nucleotides are TGTGCCAGCAGCCCCCGACAGGGGGCCTATGGCTACACCTTC.

The rearrangement uses TRBV11-3 and TRBJ2-5; TRBD1 agrees at 9 bases. The CDR3 totals 15 residues. Per the germline V gene, CDR1 is SGHNT and CDR2 is YENEEA. The J segment lost 3 bases and the V segment lost 3 bases, leaving 5 bases of the junction unmatched. The CDR3 protein is CASSLSTGGEETQYF. DNA of the CDR3: TGTGCCAGCAGCTTGTCGACAGGGGGAGAAGAGACCCAGTACTTC. Based on the CDR3 plus reference TRBV11-3 and TRBJ2-5, the full variable domain is EAGVVQSPRYKIIEKKQPVAFWCNPISGHNTLYWYLQNLGQGPELLIRYENEEAVDDSQLPKDRFSAERLKGVDSTLKIQPAELGDSAVYLCASSLSTGGEETQYFGPGTRLLVL.

This chain joins TRBV7-2 and TRBJ2-3, with 9 bases aligning to TRBD1. CDR3 length: 14 residues. Germline CDR1 is SGHTA and CDR2 is FQGNSA. J was trimmed by 4 bases and V by 4 bases; bases with no gene match: 3. The CDR3 DNA follows: TGTGCCAGCAGCTACAGGGGGCGCCCAGATACGCAGTATTTT. Protein: CASSYRGRPDTQYF.

The gene calls are TRBV10-3 and TRBJ2-5; the D gene is possibly TRBD1 (6 bases). This CDR3 has 15 residues. The germline gives CDR1 ENHRY, CDR2 SYGVKD. V was clipped by 3 bases and J by 2 bases, with 13 bases between them. The DNA for the CDR3 is TGTGCCATCAGTGATAGGTCAGGGGCACAAGAGACCCAGTACTTC. This encodes CAISDRSGAQETQYF.

The chain employs TRBV28 and TRBJ2-7, with D uncertain. V lost 5 bases to trimming and J lost 1 base, with 12 bases between them. The germline gives CDR1 MDHEN, CDR2 SYDVKM. The CDR3 spans 14 residues. CDR3 coding DNA: TGTGCCAGCAGTCGATTAGAGGTATCCTACGAGCAGTACTTC. It codes for CASSRLEVSYEQYF. The full variable domain, rest sourced from reference TRBV28 and TRBJ2-7, is DVKVTQSSRYLVKRTGEKVFLECVQDMDHENMFWYRQDPGLGLRLIYFSYDVKMKEKGDIPEGYSVSREKKERFSLILESASTNQTSMYLCASSRLEVSYEQYFGPGTRLTVT.

This sequence joins TRBV15 and TRBJ2-1; 10 bases are a match to TRBD2. CDR1 is LNHNV, CDR2 YYDKDF, per germline (reference sequence). The CDR3 extends over 16 amino acids. V lost 1 base, J lost 9 bases, and 9 bases stayed unmatched. CDR3 sequence: CATSRAVIAGGGEQFF. The CDR3 coding sequence is TGTGCCACCAGCAGAGCAGTGATAGCGGGAGGTGGTGAGCAGTTCTTC.

The chain uses TRBV6-4 and TRBJ2-1; 14 bases fit TRBD2. Germline values: CDR1 MRHNA, CDR2 SNTAGT. The V gene end was trimmed by 6 bases and the J gene end by 9 bases; junction bases not matched to a gene: 10. This CDR3 comprises 16 residues. CDR3 in amino acids: CASSAGTSGRSAEQFF. CDR3 sequence (DNA): TGTGCCAGCAGCGCCGGGACTAGCGGGAGAAGCGCTGAGCAGTTCTTC.

There are a few counts of this clone. The V call is TRBV29-1, the J call TRBJ2-5, with 9 bases matching TRBD1. Per the germline V gene, CDR1 is SQVTM and CDR2 is ANQGSEA. The trim removed 0 bases at V and 5 bases at J, leaving 4 bases unmatched. The CDR3 runs to 14 residues. In DNA form, the CDR3 reads TGCAGCGTTGAAGATCCCGGGACAGGGGAGACCCAGTACTTC. Translated: CSVEDPGTGETQYF.

The chain carries TRBV5-4 and TRBJ2-1, with TRBD1 matching over 8 bases. V gave up 1 base and J gave up 6 bases; unmatched junction bases: 12. The germline V gene encodes CDR1 SGHNT and CDR2 YYREEE (reference sequence). The CDR3 has 17 amino acids. The CDR3 region has the DNA TGTGCCAGCAGCTTGCAGGGTCAGGGGGCTTTCGGCAATGAGCAGTTCTTC. This sequence encodes CASSLQGQGAFGNEQFF.

The chain is built from TRBV4-1 and TRBJ2-3; D may be TRBD2 (6 bases). The CDR3 covers 15 residues. Trimming stripped 4 bases from V and 0 bases from J, with 11 bases between. The germline CDR1 and CDR2 sequences are MGHRA and YSYEKL. Here the CDR3 DNA reads TGCGCCAGCAGCCCACTAGCAACTAGCACAGATACGCAGTATTTT. Translation gives CASSPLATSTDTQYF.

This chain uses TRBV10-3 with TRBJ2-7, with 11 bases lining up with TRBD2. CDR1 is ENHRY, CDR2 SYGVKD, per germline. Trimming took 4 bases from V and 3 from J; bases not matched to a gene: 2. This CDR3 has 14 residues. The DNA of the CDR3 is TGTGCCATCAGTGCACTAGCGGGAGTCTACGAGCAGTACTTC. Translating it yields CAISALAGVYEQYF.

The V call is TRBV6-5, the J call TRBJ1-4, with 9 bases lining up with TRBD1. The junction had 11 bases not matched to a gene; V was cut back by 10 bases and J by 8 bases. The CDR3 loop spans 14 amino acids. Per the germline V gene, CDR1 is MNHEY and CDR2 is SVGAGI. The CDR3 sequence: CATTLGQGSEKLFF. The CDR3 nucleotides are TGTGCCACGACCCTGGGACAGGGATCCGAAAAACTGTTTTTT.

The CDR3 region is CASSLGQGTGTEAFF. The CDR3 DNA reads TGCGCCAGCAGCCTGGGACAGGGGACGGGGACTGAAGCTTTCTTT. This rearrangement joins TRBV5-1 to TRBJ1-1; 10 positions agree with TRBD1. V lost 4 bases to trimming and J lost 5 bases; unmatched junction nucleotides: 8. The CDR3 spans 15 residues. Germline CDR1 and CDR2: SGHRS and YFSETQ. The full variable domain, with the rest looked up from reference TRBV5-1 and TRBJ1-1, is KAGVTQTPRYLIKTRGQQVTLSCSPISGHRSVSWYQQTPGQGLQFLFEYFSETQRNKGNFPGRFSGRQFSNSRSEMNVSTLELGDSALYLCASSLGQGTGTEAFFGQGTRLTVV.

V usage is TRBV27 and J usage is TRBJ2-1, with 7 bases lining up with TRBD2. Germline V gene sequence: CDR1 MNHEY, CDR2 SMNVEV (reference sequence). This CDR3 region has 14 residues. V was pared by 5 bases and J by 6 bases, with 7 bases of the junction left unmatched. The CDR3 here is CASSPLGGSNEQFF. The CDR3 nucleotides read TGTGCCAGCAGTCCGTTGGGCGGGAGCAATGAGCAGTTCTTC.

V and J are TRBV19 and TRBJ1-2, with a weak D call TRBD1 (5 bases). The CDR3 runs to 14 residues. CDR1 is LNHDA, CDR2 SQIVND, per germline (reference sequence). Between the trimmed V and J ends, which lost 2 bases and 7 bases, there was a span of 14 bases. CDR3 sequence reads: CASSISSTGTGYTF. For the CDR3, the DNA is TGTGCCAGTAGTATATCCAGTACAGGCACTGGCTACACCTTC. Complete variable domain (other parts from reference TRBV19 and TRBJ1-2): DGGITQSPKYLFRKEGQNVTLSCEQNLNHDAMYWYRQDPGQGLRLIYYSQIVNDFQKGDIAEGYSVSREKKESFPLTVTSAQKNPTAFYLCASSISSTGTGYTFGSGTRLTVV.

The chain links TRBV7-2 to TRBJ1-2; TRBD1 might be the D (6 bases). The CDR3 has 16 amino acids. V shed 0 bases and J shed 5 bases, with 16 bases lying between them. Germline values: CDR1 SGHTA, CDR2 FQGNSA. The CDR3 coding sequence is TGTGCCAGCAGCTTAGCCCGGGGAGGGGGGGATTATGGCTACACCTTC. This encodes CASSLARGGGDYGYTF. Combining the CDR3 with reference TRBV7-2 and TRBJ1-2 gives the whole variable domain GAGVSQSPSNKVTEKGKDVELRCDPISGHTALYWYRQSLGQGLEFLIYFQGNSAPDKSGLPSDRFSAERTGGSVSTLTIQRTQQEDSAVYLCASSLARGGGDYGYTFGSGTRLTVV.

The chain combines TRBV11-2 with TRBJ2-7; 9 nucleotides match TRBD2. J was trimmed by 1 base and V by 5 bases; bases with no gene match: 9. This CDR3 has 16 amino acids. Per germline, CDR1 SGHAT and CDR2 FQNNGV. The CDR3 sequence is CASSRQLAGRSYEQYF. In nucleotides, the CDR3 is TGTGCCAGCAGCCGCCAACTAGCGGGCCGATCCTACGAGCAGTACTTC.

This chain links TRBV12-5 with TRBJ1-2; 10 bases align to TRBD1. CDR3 length: 13 amino acids. The germline gives CDR1 LGHNT, CDR2 FRNRAP. V was pared by 6 bases and J by 7 bases, with 5 bases of the junction left unmatched. CDR3 loop: CASGSGTGVGYTF. The CDR3 nucleotides read TGTGCTAGTGGCTCCGGGACAGGGGTTGGCTACACCTTC.

The CDR3 DNA reads TGTGCCAGCAGTCACCGGGACATTTCTTCCTATGGCTACACCTTC. It codes for CASSHRDISSYGYTF. The V and J genes are TRBV6-2 or TRBV6-3 and TRBJ1-2; the D gene is possibly TRBD1 (6 bases). The CDR3 contains 15 residues. The V end was cut by 5 bases, the J end by 4 bases, with 17 bases between. The V gene's germline CDR1 is MNHEY and CDR2 SVGEGT.